The T cell receptor beta chain described here comes from a study of CD8 T cells in Susac syndrome. Random hexamers served to reverse transcribe roughly 0.5 to 1 ug RNA. Each CDR3 protein gets one entry after TCRdb re-called the immunoSEQ multiplex PCR reads with MiXCR. In the table there are a few hundred thousand distinct CDR3 sequences, 95% of which are singletons. The CDR3 totals 12 residues. The germline V and J ends were trimmed by 5 bases and 7 bases, with 14 bases remaining between them. CDR1 and CDR2 (germline): SQVTM, ANQGSEA. Sequencing was done on a sample of CD4+ T cells from PBMCs. The genes are TRBV29-1 and TRBJ1-1; D is ambiguous. The TCR sequence derives from a human donor with multiple sclerosis. CDR3 DNA sequence: TGCAGCGTTATCCCCGGGGTGGGTGAAGCTTTCTTT. Translation: CSVIPGVGEAFF.